This T cell receptor (beta chain) was captured in a study of shared clonotypes between healthy human individuals. Trimming took 4 bases from V and 10 from J; bases not matched to a gene: 3. This CDR3 spans 11 amino acids. Looked up from germline, CDR1 is MNHNS and CDR2 is SASEGT. Sequenced by immunoSEQ multiplex PCR; TCRdb stores in-frame clones only, minus some. The sample yields roughly 2.4 million clones, 90% to 97% seen once. The J gene is TRBJ1-2, the V gene TRBV6-1; 7 nucleotides align to TRBD1. Sequenced: naive CD4+ T cells sorted from blood. The subset: CD45RA+ positively selected. This clonotype was sampled from a young man in good health. The CDR3 nucleotides read TGTGCCAGCAGTGGACAGGGTTCCTACACCTTC. Its translation: CASSGQGSYTF.